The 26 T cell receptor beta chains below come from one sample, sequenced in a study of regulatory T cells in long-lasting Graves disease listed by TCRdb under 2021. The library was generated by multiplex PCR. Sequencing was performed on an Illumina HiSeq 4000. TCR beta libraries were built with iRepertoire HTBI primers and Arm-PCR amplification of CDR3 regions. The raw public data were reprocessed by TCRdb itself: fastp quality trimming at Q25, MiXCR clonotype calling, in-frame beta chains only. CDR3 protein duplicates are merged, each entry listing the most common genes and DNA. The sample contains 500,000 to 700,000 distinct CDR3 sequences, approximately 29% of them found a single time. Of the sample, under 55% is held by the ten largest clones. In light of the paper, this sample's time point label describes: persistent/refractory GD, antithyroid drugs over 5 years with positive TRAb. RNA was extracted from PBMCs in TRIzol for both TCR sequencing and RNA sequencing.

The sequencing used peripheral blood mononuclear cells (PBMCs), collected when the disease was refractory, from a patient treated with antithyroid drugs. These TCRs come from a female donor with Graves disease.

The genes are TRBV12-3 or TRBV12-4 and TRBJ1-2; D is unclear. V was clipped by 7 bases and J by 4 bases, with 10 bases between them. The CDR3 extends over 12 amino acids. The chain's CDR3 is CASTPASYGYTF. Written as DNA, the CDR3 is TGTGCCAGCACCCCAGCCTCCTATGGCTACACCTTC.

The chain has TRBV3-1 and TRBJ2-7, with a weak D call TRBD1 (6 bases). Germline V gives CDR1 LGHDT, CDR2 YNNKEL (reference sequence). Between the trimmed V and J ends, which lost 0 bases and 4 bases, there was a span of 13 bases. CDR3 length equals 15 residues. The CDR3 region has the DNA TGTGCCAGCAGCCAAGATACCAGGGGAATATACGAGCAGTACTTC. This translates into CASSQDTRGIYEQYF.

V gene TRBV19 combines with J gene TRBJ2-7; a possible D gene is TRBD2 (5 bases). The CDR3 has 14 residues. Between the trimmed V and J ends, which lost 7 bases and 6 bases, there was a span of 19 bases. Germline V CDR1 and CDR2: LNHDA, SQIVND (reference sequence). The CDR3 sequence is CASKGVSYPSEQYF. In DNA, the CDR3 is TGTGCCAGTAAGGGAGTGTCATACCCCAGCGAGCAGTACTTC.

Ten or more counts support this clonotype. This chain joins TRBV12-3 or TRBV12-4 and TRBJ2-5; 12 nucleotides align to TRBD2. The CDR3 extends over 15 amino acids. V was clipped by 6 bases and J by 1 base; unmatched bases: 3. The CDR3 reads CASSPTSGGQETQYF. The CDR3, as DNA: TGTGCCAGCAGCCCGACTAGCGGGGGCCAAGAGACCCAGTACTTC.

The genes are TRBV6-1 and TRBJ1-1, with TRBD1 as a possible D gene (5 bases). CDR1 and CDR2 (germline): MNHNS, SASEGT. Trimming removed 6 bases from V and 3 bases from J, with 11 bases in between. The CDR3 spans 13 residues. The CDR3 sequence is CASRWGPDTEAFF. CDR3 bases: TGTGCCAGCAGGTGGGGCCCCGACACTGAAGCTTTCTTT.

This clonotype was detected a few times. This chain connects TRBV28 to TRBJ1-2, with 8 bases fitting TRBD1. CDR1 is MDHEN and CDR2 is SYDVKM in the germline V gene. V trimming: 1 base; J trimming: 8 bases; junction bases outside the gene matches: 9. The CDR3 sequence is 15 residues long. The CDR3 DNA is TGTGCCAGCAGTTTATATGGCAGGGGGCCTCAGGGCTACACCTTC. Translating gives CASSLYGRGPQGYTF.

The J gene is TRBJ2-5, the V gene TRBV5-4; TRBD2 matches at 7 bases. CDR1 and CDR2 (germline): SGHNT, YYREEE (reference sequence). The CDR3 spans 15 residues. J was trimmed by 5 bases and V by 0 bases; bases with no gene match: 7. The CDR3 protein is CASSLAVLGRETQYF. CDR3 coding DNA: TGTGCCAGCAGCTTGGCCGTCCTCGGGAGGGAGACCCAGTACTTC. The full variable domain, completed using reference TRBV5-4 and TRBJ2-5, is ETGVTQSPTHLIKTRGQQVTLRCSSQSGHNTVSWYQQALGQGPQFIFQYYREEENGRGNFPPRFSGLQFPNYSSELNVNALELDDSALYLCASSLAVLGRETQYFGPGTRLLVL.

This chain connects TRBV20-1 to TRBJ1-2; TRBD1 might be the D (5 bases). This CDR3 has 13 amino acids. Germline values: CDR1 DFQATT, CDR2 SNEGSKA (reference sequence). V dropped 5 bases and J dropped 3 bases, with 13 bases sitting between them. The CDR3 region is CSALQVTDYGYTF. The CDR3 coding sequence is TGCAGTGCTCTACAGGTTACGGACTATGGCTACACCTTC.

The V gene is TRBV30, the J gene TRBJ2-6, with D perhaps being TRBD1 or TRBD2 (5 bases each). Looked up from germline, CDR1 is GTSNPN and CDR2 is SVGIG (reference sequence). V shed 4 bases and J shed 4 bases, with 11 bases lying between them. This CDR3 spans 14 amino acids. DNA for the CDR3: TGTGCCTGGACCCGGGACCCCGGGGCCAACGTCCTGACTTTC. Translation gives CAWTRDPGANVLTF.

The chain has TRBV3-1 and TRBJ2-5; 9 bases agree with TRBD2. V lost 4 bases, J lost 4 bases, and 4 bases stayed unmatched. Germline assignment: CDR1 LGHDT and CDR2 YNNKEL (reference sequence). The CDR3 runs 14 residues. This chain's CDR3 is CASSRGGRAETQYF. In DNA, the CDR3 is TGTGCCAGCAGCCGGGGCGGGAGGGCAGAGACCCAGTACTTC.

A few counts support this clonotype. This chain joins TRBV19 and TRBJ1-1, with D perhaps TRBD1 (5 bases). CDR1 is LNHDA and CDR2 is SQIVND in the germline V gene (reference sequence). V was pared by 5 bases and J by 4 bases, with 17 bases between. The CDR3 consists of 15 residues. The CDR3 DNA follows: TGTGCCAGTAGTCTTGGGGCCGCTGGAGGCACTGAAGCTTTCTTT. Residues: CASSLGAAGGTEAFF.

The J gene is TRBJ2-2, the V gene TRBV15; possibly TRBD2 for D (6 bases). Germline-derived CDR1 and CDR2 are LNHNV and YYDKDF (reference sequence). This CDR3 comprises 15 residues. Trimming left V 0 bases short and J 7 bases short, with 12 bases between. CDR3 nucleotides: TGTGCCACCAGCAGAGACCTGGGAGCGGGCGGGGAGCTGTTTTTT. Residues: CATSRDLGAGGELFF.

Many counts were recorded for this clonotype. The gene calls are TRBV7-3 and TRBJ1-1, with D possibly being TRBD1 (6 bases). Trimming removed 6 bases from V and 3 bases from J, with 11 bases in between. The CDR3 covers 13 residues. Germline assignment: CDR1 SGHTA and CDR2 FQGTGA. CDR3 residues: CASSYRVDTEAFF. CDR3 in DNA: TGTGCCAGCAGTTACAGGGTGGACACTGAAGCTTTCTTT.

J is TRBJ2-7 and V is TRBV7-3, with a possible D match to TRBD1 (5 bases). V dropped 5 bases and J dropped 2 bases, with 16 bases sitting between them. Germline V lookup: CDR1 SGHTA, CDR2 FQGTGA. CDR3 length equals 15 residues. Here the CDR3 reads CASSPIPGLTYEQYF. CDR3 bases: TGTGCCAGCAGCCCTATCCCAGGGCTAACCTACGAGCAGTACTTC. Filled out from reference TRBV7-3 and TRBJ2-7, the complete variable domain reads GAGVSQTPSNKVTEKGKYVELRCDPISGHTALYWYRQSLGQGPEFLIYFQGTGAADDSGLPNDRFFAVRPEGSVSTLKIQRTERGDSAVYLCASSPIPGLTYEQYFGPGTRLTVT.

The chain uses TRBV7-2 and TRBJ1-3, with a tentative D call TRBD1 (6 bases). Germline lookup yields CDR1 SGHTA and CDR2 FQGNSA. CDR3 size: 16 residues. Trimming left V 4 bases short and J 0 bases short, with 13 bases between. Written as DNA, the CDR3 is TGTGCCAGCAGCTGGGCTACAGGGAACTCTGGAAACACCATATATTTT. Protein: CASSWATGNSGNTIYF.

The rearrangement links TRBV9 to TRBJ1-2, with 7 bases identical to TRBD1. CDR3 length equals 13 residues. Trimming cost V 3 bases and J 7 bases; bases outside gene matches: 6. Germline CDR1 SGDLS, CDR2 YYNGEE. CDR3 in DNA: TGTGCCAGCAGCGAAGGGGGCGGTGGTGGCTACACCTTC. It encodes CASSEGGGGGYTF.

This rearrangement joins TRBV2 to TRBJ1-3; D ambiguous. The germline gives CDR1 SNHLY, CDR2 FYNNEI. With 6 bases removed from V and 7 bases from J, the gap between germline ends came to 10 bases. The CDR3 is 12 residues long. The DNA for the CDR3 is TGTGCCAGCAGCATGCAAGGGAACACCATATATTTT. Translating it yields CASSMQGNTIYF.

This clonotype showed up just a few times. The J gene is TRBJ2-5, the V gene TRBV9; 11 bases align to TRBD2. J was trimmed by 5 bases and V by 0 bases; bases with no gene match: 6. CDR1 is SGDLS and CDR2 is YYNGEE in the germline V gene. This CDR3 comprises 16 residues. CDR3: CASSVVSGRAGETQYF. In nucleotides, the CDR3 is TGTGCCAGCAGCGTAGTTAGCGGGAGGGCCGGGGAGACCCAGTACTTC.

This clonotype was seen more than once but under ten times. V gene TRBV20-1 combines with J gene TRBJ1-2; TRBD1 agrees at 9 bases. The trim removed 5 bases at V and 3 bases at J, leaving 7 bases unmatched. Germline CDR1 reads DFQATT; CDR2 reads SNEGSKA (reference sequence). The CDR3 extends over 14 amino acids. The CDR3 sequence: CSARNRDRDYGYTF. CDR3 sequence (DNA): TGCAGTGCTCGTAACCGGGACAGGGACTATGGCTACACCTTC.

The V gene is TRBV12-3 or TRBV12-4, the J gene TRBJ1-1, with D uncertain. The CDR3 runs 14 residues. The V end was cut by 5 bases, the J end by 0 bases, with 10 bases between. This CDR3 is CASSRGVLNTEAFF. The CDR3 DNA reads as TGTGCCAGCAGTCGGGGAGTCCTGAACACTGAAGCTTTCTTT.

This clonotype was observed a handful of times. For the CDR3, the DNA is TGTGCCAGCAGCCCAGAGGTCGGCGGGCGCTATGGCTACACCTTC. Its translation is CASSPEVGGRYGYTF. The rearrangement uses TRBV11-2 and TRBJ1-2, with D unclear. The V gene's germline CDR1 is SGHAT and CDR2 FQNNGV. The CDR3 loop spans 15 amino acids. V was shortened by 5 bases and J by 4 bases, with 17 bases between the two germline ends.

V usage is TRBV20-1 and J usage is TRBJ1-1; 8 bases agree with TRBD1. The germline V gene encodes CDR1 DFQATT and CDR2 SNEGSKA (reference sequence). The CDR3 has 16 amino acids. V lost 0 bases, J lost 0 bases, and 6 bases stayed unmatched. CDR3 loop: CSARDRQGIMNTEAFF. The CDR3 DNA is TGCAGTGCTAGAGACCGACAGGGGATCATGAACACTGAAGCTTTCTTT.

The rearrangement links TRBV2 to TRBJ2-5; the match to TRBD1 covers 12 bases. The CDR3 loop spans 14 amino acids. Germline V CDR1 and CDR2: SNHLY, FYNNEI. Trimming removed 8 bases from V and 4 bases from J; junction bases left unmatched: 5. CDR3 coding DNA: TGTGCCAGCTCGGGGACAGGGGGCGGAGAGACCCAGTACTTC. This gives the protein CASSGTGGGETQYF.

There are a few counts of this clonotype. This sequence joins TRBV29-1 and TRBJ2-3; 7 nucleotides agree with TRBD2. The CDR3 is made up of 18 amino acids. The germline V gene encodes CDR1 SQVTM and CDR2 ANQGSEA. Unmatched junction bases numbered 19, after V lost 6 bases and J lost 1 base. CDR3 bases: TGCAGCGTCGCCCCGTGGCGGGAGAATTTTGCGGGCACAGATACGCAGTATTTT. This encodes CSVAPWRENFAGTDTQYF.

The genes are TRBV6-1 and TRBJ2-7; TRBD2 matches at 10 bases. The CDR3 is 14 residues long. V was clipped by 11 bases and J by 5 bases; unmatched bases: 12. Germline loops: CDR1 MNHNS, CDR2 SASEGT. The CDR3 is CAGRLAGARNEQYF. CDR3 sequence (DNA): TGTGCCGGCCGGCTAGCGGGAGCCAGGAACGAGCAGTACTTC.

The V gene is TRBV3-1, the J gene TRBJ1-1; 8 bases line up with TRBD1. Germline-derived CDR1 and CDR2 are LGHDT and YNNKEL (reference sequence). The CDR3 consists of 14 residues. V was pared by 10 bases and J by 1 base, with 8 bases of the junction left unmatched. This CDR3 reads CATTGGDWNTEAFF. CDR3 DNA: TGTGCCACTACAGGGGGAGATTGGAACACTGAAGCTTTCTTT.